This entry lists 17 T cell receptor beta chains sequenced from one sample in a study of control samples from healthy donors and cancer patients. Libraries were prepared by immunoSEQ multiplex PCR; TCRdb keeps only in-frame clonotypes and omits some of them. The sample shows about 120,000 clones, approximately 89% of them seen only once. Sequenced sample: blood. These receptor sequences come from a middle-aged man in good health.

The CDR3 is CASSMTRDTEAFF. As DNA, the CDR3 is TGTGCCAGTAGTATGACCAGGGATACTGAAGCTTTCTTT. The chain uses TRBV19 and TRBJ1-1; D possibly corresponds to TRBD1 (5 bases). Germline V lookup: CDR1 LNHDA, CDR2 SQIVND (reference sequence). The CDR3 sequence is 13 residues long. Deletions cut 3 bases from V and 5 bases from J, with 10 bases between.

The chain carries TRBV10-2 and TRBJ2-2; D gene ambiguous. Germline values: CDR1 WSHSY, CDR2 SAAADI. The germline V and J ends were trimmed by 8 bases and 3 bases, with 4 bases remaining between them. The CDR3 covers 11 residues. The CDR3 nucleotides are TGCGCCAGCCTCTACACCGGGGAGCTGTTTTTT. As protein: CASLYTGELFF.

The rearrangement joins TRBV10-2 to TRBJ1-5; D is unclear. The germline CDR1 and CDR2 sequences are WSHSY and SAAADI. The CDR3 is made up of 16 amino acids. Trimming shortened V by 0 bases and J by 2 bases, and 11 bases separated the two germline ends. Here the CDR3 reads CASSESRSSGNQPQHF. CDR3 sequence (DNA): TGCGCCAGCAGTGAGTCTCGTAGCTCGGGCAATCAGCCCCAGCATTTT.

The chain employs TRBV12-3 or TRBV12-4 and TRBJ1-1; no definite D call. The ends were cut back, 8 bases at V and 0 bases at J, with 10 bases in the middle. The CDR3 is 13 amino acids. The CDR3 nucleotides are TGTGCCAGCTACGGACCGATGAACACTGAAGCTTTCTTT. Its translation is CASYGPMNTEAFF.

V usage is TRBV14 and J usage is TRBJ2-1, with D possibly matching TRBD2 (7 bases). The CDR3 contains 17 residues. V gave up 0 bases and J gave up 4 bases, with 16 bases separating them. Germline CDR1 and CDR2: SGHDN and FVKESK. Written as DNA, the CDR3 is TGTGCCAGCAGCCAAGATCTGAAGGGGGGGCGGTACAATGAGCAGTTCTTC. This codes for CASSQDLKGGRYNEQFF.

This clone has only a few counts. This sequence joins TRBV5-6 and TRBJ1-2; D uncertain. The V end lost 0 bases, the J end lost 1 base, and 7 bases lay between the germline ends. Germline V gene lookup returns CDR1 SGHDT and CDR2 YYEEEE. CDR3 length equals 14 residues. The DNA of the CDR3 is TGTGCCAGCAGCTTGGAAGGATTTAACTATGGCTACACCTTC. It specifies CASSLEGFNYGYTF.

The genes are TRBV7-2 and TRBJ1-4, with D hard to call. In germline, CDR1 is SGHTA, CDR2 FQGNSA. V gave up 4 bases and J gave up 0 bases, with 9 bases separating them. This CDR3 region has 15 residues. CDR3 coding DNA: TGTGCCAGCAGCTCCGGCGGGACAACTAATGAAAAACTGTTTTTT. It is translated as CASSSGGTTNEKLFF.

This chain uses TRBV25-1 with TRBJ2-3, with 9 bases lining up with TRBD1. The germline gives CDR1 MGHDK, CDR2 SYGVNS. The CDR3 covers 16 residues. Trimming cost V 5 bases and J 4 bases; bases outside gene matches: 10. The CDR3 sequence: CASSPYRGLVADTQYF. The CDR3 DNA is TGTGCCAGCAGTCCGTACAGGGGGCTTGTTGCAGATACGCAGTATTTT.

The CDR3 loop is CASSHEGTAYNSPLHF. CDR3 coding DNA: TGTGCCAGCAGCCACGAAGGGACAGCTTATAATTCACCCCTCCACTTT. This rearrangement joins TRBV9 to TRBJ1-6; 7 nucleotides line up with TRBD1. The V gene end was trimmed by 4 bases and the J gene end by 4 bases; junction bases not matched to a gene: 8. Germline CDR1 SGDLS, CDR2 YYNGEE. The CDR3 extends over 16 amino acids.

The chain joins TRBV20-1 to TRBJ2-3; weak D call: TRBD2 (5 bases). Trimming stripped 3 bases from V and 6 bases from J, with 13 bases between. CDR3 length: 13 residues. Germline assignment: CDR1 DFQATT and CDR2 SNEGSKA (reference sequence). This chain's CDR3 is CSASLRVSDTQYF. In DNA form, the CDR3 reads TGCAGTGCTAGTTTGCGGGTGAGCGATACGCAGTATTTT.

V is TRBV5-1 and J is TRBJ2-5; D might be TRBD1 (6 bases). The V end lost 0 bases, the J end lost 0 bases, and 12 bases lay between the germline ends. Looked up from germline, CDR1 is SGHRS and CDR2 is YFSETQ. This CDR3 contains 16 residues. The CDR3 loop reads CASSLVQGGYQETQYF. In DNA form, the CDR3 reads TGCGCCAGCAGCTTGGTACAGGGCGGATACCAAGAGACCCAGTACTTC.

The chain is built from TRBV6-5 and TRBJ2-5; D remains ambiguous. The germline gives CDR1 MNHEY, CDR2 SVGAGI. V was clipped by 4 bases and J by 5 bases, with 8 bases between them. This CDR3 spans 12 amino acids. CDR3 in DNA: TGTGCCAGCAGTTCTCGTAGGGAGACCCAGTACTTC. Protein: CASSSRRETQYF.

The chain carries TRBV4-3 and TRBJ1-1; D perhaps matches TRBD1 (5 bases). The germline V gene encodes CDR1 LGHNA and CDR2 YSLEER. V lost 0 bases to trimming and J lost 3 bases, with 11 bases between them. CDR3 length: 15 residues. Here the CDR3 reads CASSQELGRDTEAFF. DNA of the CDR3: TGCGCCAGCAGCCAAGAACTGGGCAGGGACACTGAAGCTTTCTTT.

The gene calls are TRBV29-1 and TRBJ2-3; weak D call: TRBD1 (6 bases). Germline CDR1 SQVTM, CDR2 ANQGSEA. Trimming removed 7 bases from V and 2 bases from J, with 10 bases in between. The CDR3 runs to 12 residues. The CDR3 coding sequence is TGCAGCGCTTGGACAGCCACAGATACGCAGTATTTT. Protein product: CSAWTATDTQYF.

The rearrangement uses TRBV2 and TRBJ2-7; no clear D. V lost 4 bases and J 3 bases, leaving 7 bases between the germline ends. Germline CDR1 SNHLY, CDR2 FYNNEI. The CDR3 loop spans 12 amino acids. The CDR3 region has the DNA TGTGCCAGCAGTGCTCTGATCTACGAGCAGTACTTC. Protein: CASSALIYEQYF. The variable domain in full, with the rest retrieved from reference TRBV2 and TRBJ2-7, is EPEVTQTPSHQVTQMGQEVILRCVPISNHLYFYWYRQILGQKVEFLVSFYNNEISEKSEIFDDQFSVERPDGSNFTLKIRSTKLEDSAMYFCASSALIYEQYFGPGTRLTVT.

The chain couples TRBV7-8 to TRBJ2-3; 8 positions agree with TRBD1. V shed 6 bases and J 7 bases; nucleotides not matched to a gene: 12. The CDR3 sequence is 15 residues long. Germline V lookup: CDR1 SGHVS, CDR2 FQNEAQ. In DNA form, the CDR3 reads TGTGCCAGCAGTTCCCAGGACAGGGTTAGTTATACGCAGTATTTT. This gives the protein CASSSQDRVSYTQYF.

The V and J genes are TRBV4-3 and TRBJ2-7, with unresolved D. Germline V gene sequence: CDR1 LGHNA, CDR2 YSLEER. With 0 bases removed from V and 0 bases from J, the gap between germline ends came to 9 bases. The CDR3 runs 15 residues. The CDR3 region is CASSQDRASSYEQYF. CDR3 bases: TGCGCCAGCAGCCAAGATAGAGCAAGCTCCTACGAGCAGTACTTC.